Presented here are 17 T cell receptor beta chains from one specimen sequenced in a study of cytomegalovirus exposure and HLA in healthy donors. PCR primers comprised 60 Vbeta and 13 Jbeta primers. Repertoires were generated with immunoSEQ multiplex PCR, while TCRdb's copy carries only in-frame clones and drops some. Found here are some 120,000 clones, roughly 69% of them singletons; the top ten hold approximately 1.9%. Sequenced: PBMCs. The receptors shown here come from a human donor in good health.

CDR3 sequence (DNA): TGTGCCACCAGCAGAGAGGTCCGGGTCACGGCTCGTGAGTCCTACGAGCAGTACTTC. This encodes CATSREVRVTARESYEQYF. The gene calls are TRBV15 and TRBJ2-7; D gene unclear. This CDR3 comprises 19 residues. Per the germline V gene, CDR1 is LNHNV and CDR2 is YYDKDF (reference sequence). The V and J ends lost 0 bases and 1 base respectively, with 22 bases between them.

The chain couples TRBV29-1 to TRBJ2-2, with D perhaps TRBD2 (6 bases). V shed 7 bases and J shed 4 bases, with 13 bases lying between them. The CDR3 consists of 13 residues. Germline V gives CDR1 SQVTM, CDR2 ANQGSEA. The CDR3 DNA reads as TGCAGCGCGGGGGAGACTCTCACCGGGGAGCTGTTTTTT. Amino acids: CSAGETLTGELFF.

V and J are TRBV19 and TRBJ2-3; 10 positions match TRBD2. The CDR3 spans 16 residues. Germline assignment: CDR1 LNHDA and CDR2 SQIVND (reference sequence). V dropped 3 bases and J dropped 3; count of bases not matched to a gene: 6. The CDR3 spells CASSIIQRGGTDTQYF. The CDR3 nucleotides read TGTGCCAGTAGTATCATCCAGCGGGGGGGTACAGATACGCAGTATTTT.

V usage is TRBV11-2 and J usage is TRBJ2-2; no definite D call. The CDR3 is made up of 14 amino acids. CDR1 SGHAT and CDR2 FQNNGV come from the germline V gene. Trimming shortened V by 1 base and J by 1 base, and 4 bases separated the two germline ends. In DNA form, the CDR3 reads TGTGCCAGCAGCTTAGTATTGAACACCGGGGAGCTGTTTTTT. Translated: CASSLVLNTGELFF.

The J gene is TRBJ1-2, the V gene TRBV7-2; 8 bases agree with TRBD1. The CDR3 extends over 14 amino acids. Germline lookup yields CDR1 SGHTA and CDR2 FQGNSA. Trimming removed 5 bases from V and 8 bases from J; junction bases left unmatched: 10. DNA for the CDR3: TGTGCCAGCAGCCCCGTCCAGGGGGCCGGCGGCTACACCTTC. This encodes CASSPVQGAGGYTF.

The V call is TRBV5-1, the J call TRBJ2-3; possibly TRBD1 for D (5 bases). Germline V gene sequence: CDR1 SGHRS, CDR2 YFSETQ. Trimming pared 0 bases from V and 6 bases from J, leaving 23 bases between. The CDR3 has 18 residues. In DNA, the CDR3 is TGCGCCAGCAGCTTGGGGTCCACGGCAGGGTCGAATTTTGATACGCAGTATTTT. This gives the protein CASSLGSTAGSNFDTQYF.

This chain connects TRBV28 to TRBJ1-4, with D possibly TRBD1 on 6 matching bases. CDR3 length equals 15 residues. CDR1 is MDHEN and CDR2 is SYDVKM in the germline V gene. Between the trimmed V and J ends, which lost 6 bases and 4 bases, there was a span of 15 bases. This CDR3 reads CASRRPQGINEKLFF. CDR3 bases: TGTGCCAGCAGGAGGCCCCAGGGGATTAATGAAAAACTGTTTTTT.

The chain uses TRBV5-1 and TRBJ1-1, with D possibly TRBD1 on 5 matching bases. Germline lookup yields CDR1 SGHRS and CDR2 YFSETQ. V lost 4 bases to trimming and J lost 2 bases, with 15 bases between them. CDR3 length equals 15 residues. Here the CDR3 reads CASSRPQGPNTEAFF. CDR3 DNA: TGCGCCAGCAGCCGCCCCCAGGGCCCAAACACTGAAGCTTTCTTT.

The chain uses TRBV4-2 and TRBJ1-6, with D perhaps matching TRBD1 (5 bases). Trimming shortened V by 1 base and J by 9 bases, and 13 bases separated the two germline ends. Germline lookup yields CDR1 LGHNA and CDR2 YNFKEQ. This CDR3 is built from 15 residues. CDR3 sequence reads: CASSQAGLGISPLHF. Here the CDR3 DNA reads TGTGCCAGCAGCCAAGCGGGACTAGGGATTTCACCCCTCCACTTT.

This clone has more than one count but fewer than ten. J is TRBJ2-7 and V is TRBV30, with 7 nucleotides matching TRBD1. Germline-derived CDR1 and CDR2 are GTSNPN and SVGIG (reference sequence). Trimming cost V 4 bases and J 2 bases; bases outside gene matches: 2. This CDR3 spans 12 amino acids. The CDR3 coding sequence is TGTGCCTGGACCAGGGGGACCTACGAGCAGTACTTC. Amino acid sequence: CAWTRGTYEQYF.

The chain carries TRBV7-8 and TRBJ2-7; a possible D gene is TRBD2 (6 bases). V lost 4 bases and J lost 0, with 13 bases in between. The CDR3 contains 15 residues. From germline, CDR1 is SGHVS and CDR2 FQNEAQ. CDR3 nucleotide sequence: TGTGCCAGCAGCTCCAAGCGGGCTCTCTCCTACGAGCAGTACTTC. Protein product: CASSSKRALSYEQYF.

Many counts were recorded for this clone. V is TRBV30 and J is TRBJ2-6, with D unresolved. The CDR3 covers 19 residues. Germline-derived CDR1 and CDR2 are GTSNPN and SVGIG (reference sequence). The V end lost 0 bases, the J end lost 4 bases, and 22 bases lay between the germline ends. CDR3 DNA sequence: TGTGCCTGGAGTGTCGCCGCACACATAACCCACCCGGGGGCCAACGTCCTGACTTTC. Its translation: CAWSVAAHITHPGANVLTF.

The V call is TRBV28, the J call TRBJ1-2, with D perhaps matching TRBD1 (6 bases). CDR1 MDHEN and CDR2 SYDVKM come from the germline V gene. V was shortened by 9 bases and J by 0 bases, with 14 bases between the two germline ends. This CDR3 contains 14 residues. The CDR3 reads CASRWGRANYGYTF. The CDR3 region has the DNA TGTGCCAGTCGATGGGGGCGAGCTAACTATGGCTACACCTTC.

The J gene is TRBJ2-3, the V gene TRBV7-2; a weak D match, TRBD1 (6 bases). V was cut by 1 base and J by 0 bases, with 8 bases left in between. The CDR3 extends over 15 amino acids. Germline assignment: CDR1 SGHTA and CDR2 FQGNSA. The CDR3 region has the DNA TGTGCCAGCAGCTTAGGCCAGGGGAGCACAGATACGCAGTATTTT. Translated: CASSLGQGSTDTQYF.

This chain links TRBV7-8 with TRBJ1-2; TRBD1 might be the D (5 bases). CDR1 and CDR2 (germline): SGHVS, FQNEAQ. The CDR3 runs 14 residues. V lost 2 bases to trimming and J lost 8 bases, with 15 bases between them. The CDR3 DNA follows: TGTGCCAGCAGCTTACTTGCGGGGGGAGAAGGCTACACCTTC. Amino acid sequence: CASSLLAGGEGYTF.

The chain employs TRBV6-5 and TRBJ1-1; the D is unclear. Trimming left V 0 bases short and J 0 bases short, with 8 bases between. This CDR3 has 15 amino acids. Germline V gene sequence: CDR1 MNHEY, CDR2 SVGAGI. The CDR3 is CASSYSLGVNTEAFF. In DNA form, the CDR3 reads TGTGCCAGCAGTTACTCGTTGGGCGTGAACACTGAAGCTTTCTTT.

This clone was observed a handful of times. This chain uses TRBV6-6 with TRBJ1-1, with D uncertain. Germline assignment: CDR1 MNHNY and CDR2 SVGAGI (reference sequence). Trimming left V 0 bases short and J 8 bases short, with 7 bases between. The CDR3 runs to 12 residues. The CDR3 DNA sequence: TGTGCCAGCAGTTACTCGACCGGGGAAGCTTTCTTT. Amino acids: CASSYSTGEAFF.